A single sample gave rise to the 14 T cell receptor beta chains below, sequenced in a study of cytomegalovirus exposure and HLA in healthy donors. The PCR was carried out with 60 Vbeta primers and 13 Jbeta primers. Only in-frame clones appear in the TCRdb table, and some are missing; sequencing was by immunoSEQ multiplex PCR. Among some 170,000 clones, nearly 80% were seen once, and the ten largest hold less than 8%. The sample taken for sequencing was PBMCs. The receptors originated from a man aged 35 to 55 in good health and CMV-seropositive.

Turning to this clone: Other DNA sequences in the sample encode the same CDR3. CDR3 sequence (DNA): TGTGCCAGCAGCCGAGGACAACAAGAGACCCAGTACTTC. It is translated as CASSRGQQETQYF. The chain recombines TRBV14 with TRBJ2-5; D may be TRBD1 (5 bases). Looked up from germline, CDR1 is SGHDN and CDR2 is FVKESK. Deletions cut 4 bases from V and 2 bases from J, with 8 bases between. The CDR3 extends over 13 amino acids.

V usage is TRBV9 and J usage is TRBJ1-1; 7 nucleotides line up with TRBD1. Trimming cost V 4 bases and J 0 bases; bases outside gene matches: 6. This CDR3 region has 15 residues. Per germline, CDR1 SGDLS and CDR2 YYNGEE. The CDR3: CASSSGQGVNTEAFF. In DNA form, the CDR3 reads TGTGCCAGCAGCTCAGGGCAGGGGGTGAACACTGAAGCTTTCTTT.

The chain couples TRBV7-9 to TRBJ1-6; D unresolved. The CDR3 runs to 13 residues. Germline values: CDR1 SEHNR, CDR2 FQNEAQ (reference sequence). V dropped 1 base and J dropped 12 bases, with 10 bases sitting between them. Here the CDR3 reads CASSLVSRGPLHF. The CDR3 coding sequence is TGTGCCAGCAGCTTAGTTTCAAGAGGACCCCTCCACTTT.

The sample holds one count of this clone. The chain couples TRBV29-1 to TRBJ2-1; D is perhaps TRBD1 (6 bases). The ends were cut back, 3 bases at V and 7 bases at J, with 7 bases in the middle. Germline-derived CDR1 and CDR2 are SQVTM and ANQGSEA. The length of the CDR3 is 11 residues. CDR3 nucleotides: TGCAGCGTTGACAGGGGTAATGAGCAGTTCTTC. This gives the protein CSVDRGNEQFF.

The J gene is TRBJ2-2, the V gene TRBV5-4, with D tentatively TRBD1 (5 bases). V was clipped by 0 bases and J by 2 bases, with 11 bases between them. The length of the CDR3 is 16 residues. CDR1 is SGHNT and CDR2 is YYREEE in the germline V gene (reference sequence). The CDR3 is CASSLEQVLNTGELFF. The CDR3 bases are TGTGCCAGCAGCTTGGAACAGGTTCTAAACACCGGGGAGCTGTTTTTT.

This clone occurred once. The CDR3 sequence is CASSQQAYYNEQFF. The CDR3 coding sequence is TGCGCCAGCAGCCAACAAGCGTACTACAATGAGCAGTTCTTC. The J gene is TRBJ2-1, the V gene TRBV4-1; D remains unclear. The germline V gene has CDR1 MGHRA and CDR2 YSYEKL. This CDR3 comprises 14 residues. V lost 2 bases and J lost 3, with 8 bases in between.

This clone was seen a handful of times. This chain uses TRBV29-1 with TRBJ2-7, with 10 bases identical to TRBD2. This CDR3 has 15 residues. Germline CDR1 is SQVTM and CDR2 is ANQGSEA. Germline trimming cut 7 bases from V and 4 bases from J; bases unmatched to any gene: 13. This chain's CDR3 is CSATTRTSGIYEQYF. CDR3 coding DNA: TGCAGCGCCACCACTCGGACTAGCGGTATATACGAGCAGTACTTC.

At least ten counts were recorded for this clone. The chain links TRBV5-6 to TRBJ2-7, with D perhaps matching TRBD1 (5 bases). The CDR3 is 12 amino acids. Deletions cut 2 bases from V and 7 bases from J, with 10 bases between. Per germline, CDR1 SGHDT and CDR2 YYEEEE. CDR3 loop: CASSFRQTEQYF. CDR3 in DNA: TGTGCCAGCAGCTTCCGACAGACTGAGCAGTACTTC. The entire variable domain, with the rest obtained from reference TRBV5-6 and TRBJ2-7, is as follows: DAGVTQSPTHLIKTRGQQVTLRCSPKSGHDTVSWYQQALGQGPQFIFQYYEEEERQRGNFPDRFSGHQFPNYSSELNVNALLLGDSALYLCASSFRQTEQYFGPGTRLTVT.

The chain employs TRBV11-3 and TRBJ1-1; D is uncertain. The germline CDR1 and CDR2 sequences are SGHNT and YENEEA. The CDR3 spans 13 residues. V lost 1 base, J lost 6 bases, and 9 bases lay in between. In nucleotides, the CDR3 is TGTGCCAGCAGCTTAGGATTGAGGGCTGAAGCTTTCTTT. It yields the protein CASSLGLRAEAFF.

The CDR3 spells CASSLDLQTDTQYF. In nucleotides, the CDR3 is TGTGCCAGCAGCTTAGATCTGCAGACAGATACGCAGTATTTT. This chain uses TRBV7-9 with TRBJ2-3; D gene ambiguous. Germline lookup yields CDR1 SEHNR and CDR2 FQNEAQ (reference sequence). Trimming left V 1 base short and J 3 bases short, with 8 bases between. This CDR3 contains 14 residues.

The chain uses TRBV19 and TRBJ2-1, with 8 positions matching TRBD2. This CDR3 region has 16 residues. CDR1 is LNHDA, CDR2 SQIVND, per germline (reference sequence). V was pared by 7 bases and J by 7 bases, with 15 bases of the junction left unmatched. The CDR3 DNA follows: TGTGCCAGTACTCTATCGGGGGGGGATCTCAGGAATGAGCAGTTCTTC. This encodes CASTLSGGDLRNEQFF.

V is TRBV10-2 and J is TRBJ2-7, with 7 bases matching TRBD2. CDR1 WSHSY and CDR2 SAAADI come from the germline V gene. This CDR3 is 11 amino acids long. Written as DNA, the CDR3 is TGCTCAAGCCTTAGCGGGTACGAGCAGTACTTC. Protein product: CSSLSGYEQYF.

The gene calls are TRBV2 and TRBJ1-5; 7 nucleotides match TRBD1. Per germline, CDR1 SNHLY and CDR2 FYNNEI. The CDR3 has 16 amino acids. After removal of 2 bases from V and 4 bases from J, the junction contained 8 bases not matched to a gene. This CDR3 reads CASSENRPQGNQPQHF. CDR3 coding DNA: TGTGCCAGCAGTGAAAATCGACCACAGGGGAATCAGCCCCAGCATTTT.

The chain links TRBV18 to TRBJ2-1; D call uncertain. The CDR3 covers 14 residues. CDR1 KGHSH and CDR2 LQKENI come from the germline V gene. Trimming removed 2 bases at V and 6 bases at J, with 11 bases between. CDR3 sequence: CASSPTRTSNEQFF. The CDR3 nucleotides read TGTGCCAGCTCACCAACCCGCACAAGCAATGAGCAGTTCTTC.